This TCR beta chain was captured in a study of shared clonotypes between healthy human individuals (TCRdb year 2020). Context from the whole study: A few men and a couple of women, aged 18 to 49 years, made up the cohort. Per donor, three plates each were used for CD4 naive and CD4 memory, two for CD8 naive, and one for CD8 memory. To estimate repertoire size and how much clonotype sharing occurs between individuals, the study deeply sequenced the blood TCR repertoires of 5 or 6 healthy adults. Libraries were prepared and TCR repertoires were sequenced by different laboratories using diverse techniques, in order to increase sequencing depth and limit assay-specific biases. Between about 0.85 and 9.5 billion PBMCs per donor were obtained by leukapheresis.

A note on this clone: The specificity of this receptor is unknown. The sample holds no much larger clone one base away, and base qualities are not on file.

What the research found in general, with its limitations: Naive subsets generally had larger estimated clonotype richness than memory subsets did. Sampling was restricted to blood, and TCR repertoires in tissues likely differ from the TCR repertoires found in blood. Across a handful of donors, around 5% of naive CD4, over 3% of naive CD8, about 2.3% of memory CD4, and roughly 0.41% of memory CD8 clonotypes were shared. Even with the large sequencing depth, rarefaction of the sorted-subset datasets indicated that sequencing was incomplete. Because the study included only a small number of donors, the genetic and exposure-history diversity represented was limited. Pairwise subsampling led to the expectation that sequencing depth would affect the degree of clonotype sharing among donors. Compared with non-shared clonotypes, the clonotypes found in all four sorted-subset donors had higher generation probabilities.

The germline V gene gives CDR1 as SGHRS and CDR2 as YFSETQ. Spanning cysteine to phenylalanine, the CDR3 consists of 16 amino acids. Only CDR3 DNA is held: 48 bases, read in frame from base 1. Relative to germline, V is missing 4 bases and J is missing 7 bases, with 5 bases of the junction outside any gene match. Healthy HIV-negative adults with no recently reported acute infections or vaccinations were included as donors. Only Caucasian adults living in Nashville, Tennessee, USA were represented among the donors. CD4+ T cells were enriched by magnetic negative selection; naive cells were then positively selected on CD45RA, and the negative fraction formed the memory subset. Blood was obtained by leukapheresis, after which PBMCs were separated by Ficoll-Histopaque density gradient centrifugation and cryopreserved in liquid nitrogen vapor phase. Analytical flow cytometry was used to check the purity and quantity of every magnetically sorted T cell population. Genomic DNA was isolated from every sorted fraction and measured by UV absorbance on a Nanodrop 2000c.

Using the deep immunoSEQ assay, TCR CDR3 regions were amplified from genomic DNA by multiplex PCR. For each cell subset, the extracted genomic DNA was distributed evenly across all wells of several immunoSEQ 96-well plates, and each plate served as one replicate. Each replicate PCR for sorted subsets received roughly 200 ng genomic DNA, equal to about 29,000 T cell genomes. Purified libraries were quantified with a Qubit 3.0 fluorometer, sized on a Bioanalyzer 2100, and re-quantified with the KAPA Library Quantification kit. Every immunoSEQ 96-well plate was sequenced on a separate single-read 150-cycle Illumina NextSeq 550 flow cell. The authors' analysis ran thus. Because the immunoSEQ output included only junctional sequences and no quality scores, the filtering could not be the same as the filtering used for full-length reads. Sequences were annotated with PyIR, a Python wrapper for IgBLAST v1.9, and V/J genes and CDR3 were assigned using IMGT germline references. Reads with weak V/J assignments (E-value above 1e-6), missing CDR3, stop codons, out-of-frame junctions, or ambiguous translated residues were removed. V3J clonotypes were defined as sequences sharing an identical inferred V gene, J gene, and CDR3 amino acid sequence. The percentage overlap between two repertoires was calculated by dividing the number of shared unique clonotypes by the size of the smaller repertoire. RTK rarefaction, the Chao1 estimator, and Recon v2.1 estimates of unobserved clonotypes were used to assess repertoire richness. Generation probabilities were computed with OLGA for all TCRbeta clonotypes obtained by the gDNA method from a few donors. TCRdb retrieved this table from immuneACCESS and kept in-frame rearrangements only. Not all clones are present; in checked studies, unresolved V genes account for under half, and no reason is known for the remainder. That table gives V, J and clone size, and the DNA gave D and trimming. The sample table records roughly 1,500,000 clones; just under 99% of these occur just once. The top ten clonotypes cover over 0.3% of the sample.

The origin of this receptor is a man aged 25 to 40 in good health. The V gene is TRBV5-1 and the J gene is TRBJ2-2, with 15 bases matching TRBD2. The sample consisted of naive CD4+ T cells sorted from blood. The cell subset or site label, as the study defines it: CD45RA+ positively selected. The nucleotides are TGCGCCAGCAGCCATGGACTAGCGGGAGGGATCGGGGAGCTGTTTTTT. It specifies CASSHGLAGGIGELFF.